These 24 T cell receptor beta chains share one sample of origin, sequenced in a study of blood T cell repertoires in COVID-19. Sequencing was performed with immunoSEQ multiplex PCR; in TCRdb, only in-frame clones are kept and a portion is missing. The table includes a few hundred thousand clones, around nine tenths detected once. Source material: PBMCs or T cells enriched from blood (not recorded which). Receptor source: a woman aged 40 to 55 who had been exposed to COVID-19.

The chain recombines TRBV11-2 with TRBJ2-3; a weak D match, TRBD1 (5 bases). Germline V gives CDR1 SGHAT, CDR2 FQNNGV. The CDR3 totals 15 residues. V was pared by 1 base and J by 3 bases, with 11 bases between. The CDR3 protein is CASSLVYRQTDTQYF. The DNA of the CDR3 is TGTGCCAGCAGCTTAGTTTATCGACAGACAGATACGCAGTATTTT. Using reference TRBV11-2 and TRBJ2-3 for the parts outside the CDR3, the full variable domain is EAGVAQSPRYKIIEKRQSVAFWCNPISGHATLYWYQQILGQGPKLLIQFQNNGVVDDSQLPKDRFSAERLKGVDSTLKIQPAKLEDSAVYLCASSLVYRQTDTQYFGPGTRLTVL.

The chain carries TRBV5-4 and TRBJ2-6; D is uncertain. With 2 bases removed from V and 4 bases from J, the gap between germline ends came to 4 bases. CDR3 size: 13 residues. Germline V gene data show CDR1 as SGHNT and CDR2 as YYREEE (reference sequence). The DNA for the CDR3 is TGTGCCAGCAGCTTCGGGGGGGCCAACGTCCTGACTTTC. Its translation is CASSFGGANVLTF.

The count of this clone is one. This chain uses TRBV24-1 with TRBJ2-2, with D possibly being TRBD1 (6 bases). V was clipped by 5 bases and J by 2 bases, with 11 bases between them. Germline values: CDR1 KGHDR, CDR2 SFDVKD. CDR3 length: 15 residues. The CDR3 nucleotides read TGTGCCACCAGTGGACAGGTGGACAACACCGGGGAGCTGTTTTTT. It codes for CATSGQVDNTGELFF.

The chain is built from TRBV3-1 (or the pseudogene TRBV3-2) and TRBJ2-1; D possibly corresponds to TRBD1 (6 bases). Germline CDR1 is LGHDT and CDR2 is YNNKEL (reference sequence). With 3 bases removed from V and 2 bases from J, the gap between germline ends came to 14 bases. The CDR3 covers 16 residues. This chain's CDR3 is CASSQIWGHTYNEQFF. The DNA for the CDR3 is TGTGCCAGCAGCCAGATCTGGGGGCACACCTACAATGAGCAGTTCTTC.

Written as DNA, the CDR3 is TGTGCCAGCGGTGGGACAATCTCCTACGAGCAGTACTTC. Its translation: CASGGTISYEQYF. The V and J genes are TRBV28 and TRBJ2-7, with D perhaps TRBD1 (6 bases). This CDR3 is built from 13 residues. Looked up from germline, CDR1 is MDHEN and CDR2 is SYDVKM. Between the trimmed V and J ends, which lost 8 bases and 0 bases, there was a span of 11 bases.

The chain recombines TRBV25-1 with TRBJ2-2, with 11 nucleotides matching TRBD1. There are 15 residues in the CDR3. After removal of 6 bases from V and 3 bases from J, the junction contained 3 bases not matched to a gene. Germline V gene data show CDR1 as MGHDK and CDR2 as SYGVNS. Here the CDR3 DNA reads TGTGCCAGCAGGCAGGGACAGGGGGACACCGGGGAGCTGTTTTTT. Protein product: CASRQGQGDTGELFF.

As concerns this clone: Other DNA sequences of this sample code for an identical CDR3. This rearrangement joins TRBV6-4 to TRBJ2-1, with 10 bases matching TRBD2. With 6 bases clipped from V and 7 bases from J, the junction kept 6 bases outside the gene matches. Per the germline V gene, CDR1 is MRHNA and CDR2 is SNTAGT. CDR3 size: 14 residues. CDR3 protein: CASRSGGAGNEQFF. CDR3 in DNA: TGTGCCAGCAGAAGCGGGGGGGCCGGGAATGAGCAGTTCTTC.

The rearrangement links TRBV24-1 to TRBJ2-3; 10 bases are a match to TRBD2. Per germline, CDR1 KGHDR and CDR2 SFDVKD. The CDR3 covers 17 residues. The ends lost 5 bases at V and 5 bases at J; junction bases unmatched: 12. The CDR3 DNA sequence: TGTGCCACCAGTGGTCCCCAAGCGGGAGGGCCAAGAGATACGCAGTATTTT. Protein sequence: CATSGPQAGGPRDTQYF.

V is TRBV6-6 and J is TRBJ1-6; D might be TRBD1 (5 bases). From germline, CDR1 is MNHNY and CDR2 SVGAGI (reference sequence). The CDR3 is 15 residues long. The V and J ends lost 2 bases and 7 bases respectively, with 12 bases between them. The CDR3, as DNA: TGTGCCAGCAGTTACATCGACAGAAGGAATTCACCCCTCCACTTT. Protein: CASSYIDRRNSPLHF.

The chain carries TRBV7-3 and TRBJ2-2; D is uncertain. CDR1 SGHTA and CDR2 FQGTGA come from the germline V gene. The germline V and J ends were trimmed by 1 base and 2 bases, with 5 bases remaining between them. The CDR3 totals 14 residues. CDR3 amino acids: CASSLIINTGELFF. The DNA for the CDR3 is TGTGCCAGCAGCTTAATTATTAACACCGGGGAGCTGTTTTTT.

The genes are TRBV13 and TRBJ1-1, with D tentatively TRBD1 (6 bases). Germline V gene sequence: CDR1 PRHDT, CDR2 FYEKMQ (reference sequence). The V end lost 5 bases, the J end lost 5 bases, and 18 bases lay between the germline ends. The CDR3 is 15 residues long. The CDR3 DNA sequence: TGTGCCAGCAGCCCCCGGCAGGGGACTAATACTGAAGCTTTCTTT. Protein product: CASSPRQGTNTEAFF.

V and J are TRBV7-2 and TRBJ2-7, with TRBD2 matching over 11 bases. Per germline, CDR1 SGHTA and CDR2 FQGNSA. The CDR3 extends over 17 amino acids. V trimming: 5 bases; J trimming: 3 bases; junction bases outside the gene matches: 12. CDR3 in DNA: TGTGCCAGCAGCCCCAGATTACTAGCGGGAGTTGACTACGAGCAGTACTTC. As protein: CASSPRLLAGVDYEQYF.

The rearrangement links TRBV7-8 to TRBJ2-5; unclear D gene. Germline CDR1 and CDR2: SGHVS and FQNEAQ. V lost 5 bases, J lost 4 bases, and 17 bases lay in between. The CDR3 length is 15 residues. The CDR3 loop is CASSVHEVVGETQYF. CDR3 in DNA: TGTGCCAGCAGCGTCCACGAGGTCGTGGGAGAGACCCAGTACTTC. Combining the CDR3 with reference TRBV7-8 and TRBJ2-5 gives the whole variable domain GAGVSQSPRYKVAKRGQDVALRCDPISGHVSLFWYQQALGQGPEFLTYFQNEAQLDKSGLPSDRFFAERPEGSVSTLKIQRTQQEDSAVYLCASSVHEVVGETQYFGPGTRLLVL.

V is TRBV30 and J is TRBJ2-5; maybe TRBD2 (6 bases). V lost 4 bases, J lost 1 base, and 16 bases lay in between. The CDR3 spans 15 residues. The germline V gene encodes CDR1 GTSNPN and CDR2 SVGIG (reference sequence). CDR3 bases: TGTGCCTGGAAGGGCGGGGCCCTCGCCCAAGAGACCCAGTACTTC. It yields the protein CAWKGGALAQETQYF.

This rearrangement joins TRBV6-2 or TRBV6-3 to TRBJ1-2, with D possibly being TRBD1 (6 bases). The CDR3 has 16 residues. The germline V gene has CDR1 MNHEY and CDR2 SVGEGT. Trimming left V 2 bases short and J 4 bases short, with 17 bases between. CDR3 in DNA: TGTGCCAGCAGTTACCCGGGAGGGGGTAGAGGCTATGGCTACACCTTC. Protein sequence: CASSYPGGGRGYGYTF.

This rearrangement joins TRBV2 to TRBJ2-6; D unresolved. The germline V gene encodes CDR1 SNHLY and CDR2 FYNNEI. The CDR3 extends over 17 amino acids. V lost 4 bases and J lost 0, with 13 bases in between. In nucleotides, the CDR3 is TGTGCCAGCAGTGGCAGCCTGAGAGGCTCTGGGGCCAACGTCCTGACTTTC. This codes for CASSGSLRGSGANVLTF.

This CDR3 is CASSSQINYGYTF. For the CDR3, the DNA is TGTGCCAGCAGTTCACAGATAAACTATGGCTACACCTTC. The chain combines TRBV28 with TRBJ1-2; no clear D gene. With 4 bases removed from V and 2 bases from J, the gap between germline ends came to 8 bases. The germline gives CDR1 MDHEN, CDR2 SYDVKM. CDR3 length: 13 amino acids.

This sequence joins TRBV19 and TRBJ1-3; 8 nucleotides line up with TRBD1. Germline CDR1 reads LNHDA; CDR2 reads SQIVND (reference sequence). V gave up 5 bases and J gave up 3 bases; unmatched junction bases: 6. This CDR3 is built from 15 residues. CDR3: CASSPSGGVGNTIYF. Written as DNA, the CDR3 is TGTGCCAGTAGTCCATCAGGGGGCGTTGGAAACACCATATATTTT.

J is TRBJ1-3 and V is TRBV7-8; D unresolved. With 0 bases removed from V and 3 bases from J, the gap between germline ends came to 12 bases. The CDR3 length is 16 residues. CDR1 is SGHVS, CDR2 FQNEAQ, per germline. DNA for the CDR3: TGTGCCAGCAGCTTAGCTACGGGGTCGGGTGGAAACACCATATATTTT. This gives the protein CASSLATGSGGNTIYF.

This chain connects TRBV5-4 to TRBJ1-1, with a possible D match to TRBD1 (5 bases). CDR1 and CDR2 (germline): SGHNT, YYREEE (reference sequence). The CDR3 spans 14 residues. V dropped 4 bases and J dropped 3 bases, with 13 bases sitting between them. This chain's CDR3 is CASSGEGPDTEAFF. The DNA for the CDR3 is TGTGCCAGCAGCGGGGAGGGGCCGGACACTGAAGCTTTCTTT.

V usage is TRBV14 and J usage is TRBJ2-3; D is possibly TRBD1 (6 bases). Germline loops: CDR1 SGHDN, CDR2 FVKESK. Trimming pared 5 bases from V and 0 bases from J, leaving 12 bases between. The CDR3 consists of 15 residues. The CDR3 sequence: CASSYRVPSTDTQYF. CDR3 bases: TGTGCCAGCAGCTACAGGGTTCCTAGCACAGATACGCAGTATTTT.

The rearrangement uses TRBV19 and TRBJ1-1; TRBD1 aligns across 7 bases. Per germline, CDR1 LNHDA and CDR2 SQIVND (reference sequence). Losses at the gene ends were 6 bases for V and 4 bases for J; bases not matched to a gene: 11. The length of the CDR3 is 15 residues. As DNA, the CDR3 is TGTGCCAGTAGGCAGAACAGGGGCGCAGGCACTGAAGCTTTCTTT. Its translation: CASRQNRGAGTEAFF.

This sequence joins TRBV9 and TRBJ2-1; TRBD2 agrees at 7 bases. The CDR3 extends over 15 amino acids. V gave up 2 bases and J gave up 2 bases; unmatched junction bases: 4. Per the germline V gene, CDR1 is SGDLS and CDR2 is YYNGEE. The CDR3 reads CASSVSGEPYNEQFF. CDR3 nucleotide sequence: TGTGCCAGCAGCGTGAGCGGGGAGCCCTACAATGAGCAGTTCTTC.

This sequence joins TRBV2 and TRBJ2-7, with 9 positions matching TRBD1. J lost 4 bases, V lost 5 bases, and 6 bases had no gene match. CDR1 SNHLY and CDR2 FYNNEI come from the germline V gene. The CDR3 loop spans 14 amino acids. CDR3 nucleotide sequence: TGTGCCAGCAGTCCCCGGACAGGGGAATACGAGCAGTACTTC. Translating it yields CASSPRTGEYEQYF.